This passage covers 26 T cell receptor beta chains from one sample sequenced in a study of blood T cell repertoires in COVID-19. Sequencing used immunoSEQ multiplex PCR; TCRdb keeps in-frame clones, though not all of them. The repertoire holds roughly 240,000 clones, more than 75% seen once, with around 2.9% in the top ten. Sample: peripheral blood. The receptor source for this set is a woman aged 25-40 years who had recovered from COVID-19.

The rearrangement joins TRBV6-6 to TRBJ1-2; 8 positions agree with TRBD1. From germline, CDR1 is MNHNY and CDR2 SVGAGI (reference sequence). CDR3 size: 13 residues. Trimming cost V 6 bases and J 6 bases; bases outside gene matches: 6. This chain's CDR3 is CASSRPGQDGYTF. The CDR3 coding sequence is TGTGCCAGCAGCCGCCCGGGACAGGATGGCTACACCTTC.

The rearrangement joins TRBV6-5 to TRBJ2-7, with D maybe TRBD1 (6 bases). The V gene lost 11 bases and the J gene lost 1 base, with 18 bases spanning the gap. Germline CDR1 reads MNHEY; CDR2 reads SVGAGI. The CDR3 consists of 14 residues. In nucleotides, the CDR3 is TGTGCCGCGACGGTTTCCAGGGGTTCCTACGAGCAGTACTTC. Translating gives CAATVSRGSYEQYF.

This chain links TRBV19 with TRBJ2-6; 7 bases match TRBD2. The CDR3 runs to 15 residues. The trim removed 7 bases at V and 2 bases at J, leaving 5 bases unmatched. Germline lookup yields CDR1 LNHDA and CDR2 SQIVND (reference sequence). The CDR3 protein is CASTLGGAGANVLTF. The CDR3 DNA follows: TGTGCCAGTACCCTGGGAGGGGCTGGGGCCAACGTCCTGACTTTC.

The V and J genes are TRBV7-9 and TRBJ2-7, with 9 nucleotides matching TRBD1. Germline V gene data show CDR1 as SEHNR and CDR2 as FQNEAQ (reference sequence). Trimming removed 5 bases from V and 0 bases from J; junction bases left unmatched: 11. This CDR3 is built from 17 residues. CDR3 bases: TGTGCCAGCAGCCCGCCCCCGGGACAGGGTATCTCCTACGAGCAGTACTTC. Translated: CASSPPPGQGISYEQYF.

The rearrangement joins TRBV6-5 to TRBJ2-4; no clear D gene. This CDR3 region has 14 residues. V was trimmed by 2 bases and J by 0 bases, leaving 5 bases between them. Looked up from germline, CDR1 is MNHEY and CDR2 is SVGAGI. The DNA of the CDR3 is TGTGCCAGCAGTTACGGGCTAGCCAAAAACATTCAGTACTTC. Translation: CASSYGLAKNIQYF.

This chain joins TRBV12-3 or TRBV12-4 and TRBJ1-6, with a tentative D call TRBD1 (5 bases). The CDR3 sequence is 13 residues long. V dropped 5 bases and J dropped 8 bases, with 10 bases sitting between them. This chain's CDR3 is CASSQSRDSPLHF. As DNA, the CDR3 is TGTGCCAGCAGTCAAAGCAGGGATTCACCCCTCCACTTT.

The chain has TRBV5-1 and TRBJ2-1, with D possibly matching TRBD2 (6 bases). Per germline, CDR1 SGHRS and CDR2 YFSETQ. V was trimmed by 0 bases and J by 7 bases, leaving 11 bases between them. The CDR3 covers 14 residues. In nucleotides, the CDR3 is TGCGCCAGCAGCTTGGGGGCAGGGAGGAATGAGCAGTTCTTC. This codes for CASSLGAGRNEQFF. Full variable domain (remainder filled in from reference TRBV5-1 and TRBJ2-1): KAGVTQTPRYLIKTRGQQVTLSCSPISGHRSVSWYQQTPGQGLQFLFEYFSETQRNKGNFPGRFSGRQFSNSRSEMNVSTLELGDSALYLCASSLGAGRNEQFFGPGTRLTVL.

In this sample, this clone turned up a few times. This sequence joins TRBV5-4 and TRBJ2-2; TRBD1 aligns across 8 bases. The CDR3 sequence is 16 residues long. J lost 3 bases, V lost 3 bases, and 7 bases had no gene match. Germline loops: CDR1 SGHNT, CDR2 YYREEE (reference sequence). Here the CDR3 reads CASSSDRDRDTGELFF. Written as DNA, the CDR3 is TGTGCCAGCAGCTCGGACAGGGATCGGGACACCGGGGAGCTGTTTTTT.

This sequence joins TRBV2 and TRBJ1-2, with D maybe TRBD1 (6 bases). Germline V gene data show CDR1 as SNHLY and CDR2 as FYNNEI. The CDR3 is made up of 13 amino acids. Trimming stripped 5 bases from V and 5 bases from J, with 12 bases between. The CDR3 DNA reads as TGTGCCAGCAGTACAGGGATGGGGTATGGCTACACCTTC. As protein: CASSTGMGYGYTF.

This chain links TRBV25-1 with TRBJ1-2; 7 bases match TRBD1. Unmatched junction bases numbered 3, after V lost 4 bases and J lost 7 bases. The CDR3 length is 12 residues. Germline-derived CDR1 and CDR2 are MGHDK and SYGVNS. The CDR3 loop is CASSVWDSGYTF. CDR3 bases: TGTGCCAGCAGTGTCTGGGACAGTGGCTACACCTTC.

V is TRBV25-1 and J is TRBJ1-1; the match to TRBD1 covers 9 bases. This CDR3 has 15 amino acids. Germline values: CDR1 MGHDK, CDR2 SYGVNS. V trimming: 5 bases; J trimming: 1 base; junction bases outside the gene matches: 5. The chain's CDR3 is CASSYPGQGNTEAFF. In DNA form, the CDR3 reads TGTGCCAGCAGTTACCCGGGACAGGGGAACACTGAAGCTTTCTTT.

Concerning this clone itself: Sequence at one end of the junction differs from germline and may be a read error. V gene TRBV6-5 combines with J gene TRBJ2-4; 14 bases line up with TRBD2. The CDR3 runs 13 residues. Per the germline V gene, CDR1 is MNHEY and CDR2 is SVGAGI. CDR3 DNA: TGTGCCAGCAGGACTAGCGGGGGGGTCCTCGAGGACTTC. Protein sequence: CASRTSGGVLEDF.

This sequence joins TRBV5-4 and TRBJ2-1, with unresolved D. Germline assignment: CDR1 SGHNT and CDR2 YYREEE (reference sequence). The V end lost 3 bases, the J end lost 5 bases, and 15 bases lay between the germline ends. CDR3 size: 15 residues. The CDR3 coding sequence is TGTGCCAGCAGCTACAAAACAGCTTACGACAATGAGCAGTTCTTC. It codes for CASSYKTAYDNEQFF.

The chain combines TRBV10-3 with TRBJ1-1; D uncertain. V lost 4 bases and J lost 1, with 7 bases in between. The CDR3 is 13 amino acids. Germline loops: CDR1 ENHRY, CDR2 SYGVKD. The CDR3 DNA follows: TGTGCCATCAGTGGGGGAGAGAACACTGAAGCTTTCTTT. It yields the protein CAISGGENTEAFF.

V usage is TRBV6-2 or TRBV6-3 and J usage is TRBJ2-7; 14 nucleotides align to TRBD2. The CDR3 consists of 17 residues. V was pared by 6 bases and J by 3 bases, with 10 bases of the junction left unmatched. CDR1 is MNHEY, CDR2 SVGEGT, per germline. CDR3 nucleotide sequence: TGTGCCAGCAGCCGACTAGCGGGGGGGCCCAAGGGCTACGAGCAGTACTTC. This sequence encodes CASSRLAGGPKGYEQYF.

The chain has TRBV4-2 and TRBJ1-2; no definite D call. V lost 0 bases and J lost 1, with 12 bases in between. This CDR3 spans 16 amino acids. Germline V CDR1 and CDR2: LGHNA, YNFKEQ. The CDR3, as DNA: TGTGCCAGCAGCCAAGAAATGGGAGGGAATAACTATGGCTACACCTTC. It is translated as CASSQEMGGNNYGYTF.

The V call is TRBV30, the J call TRBJ1-1; possible D gene TRBD1, 6 bases. Germline V gives CDR1 GTSNPN, CDR2 SVGIG (reference sequence). The CDR3 loop spans 13 amino acids. V lost 3 bases and J 3 bases, leaving 11 bases between the germline ends. The CDR3 spells CAWRGNRDTEAFF. In DNA, the CDR3 is TGTGCCTGGAGGGGGAACAGGGACACTGAAGCTTTCTTT. The whole variable domain, remainder taken from reference TRBV30 and TRBJ1-1, is SQTIHQWPATLVQPVGSPLSLECTVEGTSNPNLYWYRQAAGRGLQLLFYSVGIGQISSEVPQNLSASRPQDRQFILSSKKLLLSDSGFYLCAWRGNRDTEAFFGQGTRLTVV.

The CDR3 coding sequence is TGCAGCGTTGTCGGGAGGGCTTCCAGAGCCGACCCCTACGAGCAGTACTTC. Its protein is CSVVGRASRADPYEQYF. The V call is TRBV29-1, the J call TRBJ2-7, with TRBD2 identical over 8 bases. V trimming: 4 bases; J trimming: 2 bases; junction bases outside the gene matches: 16. Germline values: CDR1 SQVTM, CDR2 ANQGSEA. CDR3 size: 17 residues.

V usage is TRBV27 and J usage is TRBJ2-2; D may be TRBD2 (5 bases). The CDR3 totals 13 residues. V was pared by 4 bases and J by 5 bases, with 8 bases between. CDR1 MNHEY and CDR2 SMNVEV come from the germline V gene (reference sequence). The CDR3 nucleotides read TGTGCCAGCAGTTCCCCGGGGACCGGGGAGCTGTTTTTT. Its protein is CASSSPGTGELFF.

The chain has TRBV10-3 and TRBJ1-3; 9 bases line up with TRBD1. Losses at the gene ends were 6 bases for V and 7 bases for J; bases not matched to a gene: 13. The CDR3 length is 16 residues. Germline CDR1 and CDR2: ENHRY and SYGVKD. The CDR3 protein is CAIRPGTGNLGNTIYF. The CDR3 DNA reads TGTGCCATCAGACCCGGGACAGGGAATCTCGGGAACACCATATATTTT.

The chain employs TRBV7-2 and TRBJ2-1; a weak D match, TRBD2 (6 bases). The CDR3 is 13 amino acids. Germline lookup yields CDR1 SGHTA and CDR2 FQGNSA. Trimming pared 7 bases from V and 7 bases from J, leaving 14 bases between. CDR3 amino acids: CASTPARGNEQFF. The CDR3 DNA is TGTGCCAGCACCCCGGCTCGGGGGAATGAGCAGTTCTTC. The full variable domain, its missing parts supplied by reference TRBV7-2 and TRBJ2-1, is GAGVSQSPSNKVTEKGKDVELRCDPISGHTALYWYRQSLGQGLEFLIYFQGNSAPDKSGLPSDRFSAERTGGSVSTLTIQRTQQEDSAVYLCASTPARGNEQFFGPGTRLTVL.

CDR3 sequence reads: CASNLWAGDTQYF. The CDR3 DNA reads TGTGCCAGCAACCTTTGGGCCGGAGATACGCAGTATTTT. The chain uses TRBV12-3 or TRBV12-4 and TRBJ2-3; D is unclear. With 7 bases removed from V and 5 bases from J, the gap between germline ends came to 13 bases. The CDR3 is 13 residues long.

J is TRBJ2-5 and V is TRBV4-1, with 9 bases fitting TRBD1. The CDR3 spans 15 residues. The germline gives CDR1 MGHRA, CDR2 YSYEKL. V lost 4 bases to trimming and J lost 2 bases; unmatched junction nucleotides: 5. CDR3 protein: CASSLAGTGQETQYF. CDR3 DNA sequence: TGCGCCAGCAGCCTCGCCGGGACAGGGCAAGAGACCCAGTACTTC.

The chain joins TRBV5-4 to TRBJ2-5; 13 bases map to TRBD2. Germline CDR1 reads SGHNT; CDR2 reads YYREEE (reference sequence). CDR3 size: 17 residues. The V segment lost 4 bases and the J segment 5 bases; nucleotides outside the gene matches: 11. Written as DNA, the CDR3 is TGTGCCAGCAGCCGGACTAGCGGGGGCTCTACCGGGGAGACCCAGTACTTC. Its translation: CASSRTSGGSTGETQYF.

The sample holds a few counts of this clone. The genes are TRBV20-1 and TRBJ1-1; no definite D call. Germline loops: CDR1 DFQATT, CDR2 SNEGSKA (reference sequence). The CDR3 is 10 residues long. V lost 6 bases and J lost 8, with 10 bases in between. In DNA, the CDR3 is TGCAGTGCCCGCACACTAGAAGCTTTCTTT. This sequence encodes CSARTLEAFF.

CDR3: CASSLDTGPNTEAFF. The CDR3 nucleotides are TGTGCCAGCAGCTTAGATACAGGACCGAACACTGAAGCTTTCTTT. The chain uses TRBV7-9 and TRBJ1-1; the D gene is possibly TRBD1 (5 bases). The CDR3 is made up of 15 amino acids. Germline V gives CDR1 SEHNR, CDR2 FQNEAQ (reference sequence). Between the trimmed V and J ends, which lost 1 base and 1 base, there was a span of 10 bases.